This T cell receptor (beta chain) appears in the sequencing data of a study of human T cells and chemical hapten exposure. Described time point: pre-sensitization, week 0. Noted treatment: therapeutic diphenylcyclopropenone sensitization with weekly scalp DPC. Donation of samples came from alopecia patients who were 18 to 70 years old and suitable for DPC. Unmatched junction bases numbered 9, after V lost 1 base and J lost 4 bases. This CDR3 region has 16 residues. The V gene's germline CDR1 is LGHNA and CDR2 YSLEER. Each CDR3 protein is one row after TCRdb ran MiXCR on the RACE reads. The repertoire consists of 65,000 to 90,000 distinct CDR3 sequences, with around 15% occurring once and the leading ten covering 4.6%.

This chain uses TRBV4-3 with TRBJ2-7, with 8 bases identical to TRBD2. The specimen comprised whole blood, sampled in connection with sensitization to the hapten diphenylcyclopropenone (DPC). The receptor was derived from a woman in her fifties or sixties with alopecia areata. Some clones in this sample may be carry-over from other donors' samples. CDR3 region: CASSQGAGGNPYEQYF. CDR3 nucleotide sequence: TGCGCCAGCAGCCAAGGGGCGGGGGGAAACCCTTACGAGCAGTACTTC.